This record concerns one T cell receptor beta chain sequence. Its target is not known. This sample is part of a study of T cell responses to AZD1222 COVID-19 vaccine. Findings and caveats of the study: Most donors were white British and more were female, and clonal diversity was possibly underestimated.

The CDR3 spans 16 residues. Using immunoSEQ multiplex PCR, the repertoire was profiled, and TCRdb retains in-frame clones only, with some absent. Here the sample spans around 99,000 clones, 80% to 95% being singletons. The source is an adult who received the AZD1222 COVID-19 vaccine. The chain links TRBV21-1 to TRBJ1-2; the D call of TRBD1 is as the table states it, not checked on the DNA. TRBV21-1 is designated a pseudogene. The specimen was peripheral blood, collected 28 days after the second AZD1222 dose. The CDR3 DNA reads as TGTGCCAGCAGCAAACTCCACCGACAAGCTAACTATGGCTACACCTTC. Residues: CASSKLHRQANYGYTF.